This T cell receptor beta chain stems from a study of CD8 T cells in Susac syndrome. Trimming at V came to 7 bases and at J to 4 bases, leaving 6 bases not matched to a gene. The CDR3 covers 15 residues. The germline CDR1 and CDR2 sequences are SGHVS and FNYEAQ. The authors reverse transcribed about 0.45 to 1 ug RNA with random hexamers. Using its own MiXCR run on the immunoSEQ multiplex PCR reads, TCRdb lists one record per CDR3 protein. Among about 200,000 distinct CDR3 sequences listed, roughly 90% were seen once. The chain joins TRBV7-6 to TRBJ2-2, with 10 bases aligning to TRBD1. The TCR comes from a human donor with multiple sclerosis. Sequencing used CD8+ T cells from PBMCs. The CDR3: CASTHGTGVTGELFF. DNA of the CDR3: TGTGCCAGCACCCACGGGACAGGGGTCACCGGGGAGCTGTTTTTT.